This T cell receptor (beta chain) was sequenced in a study of cytotoxic CD8 clonotypes in ibrutinib-treated CLL. In the study overall: Response sampling came at median approximately a year of treatment, ranging about 6 to 36 months. A mean of around 260,000 productive templates and tens of thousands of productive rearrangements was obtained per sample.

Sequencing used immunoSEQ multiplex PCR; TCRdb keeps in-frame clones, though not all of them. The sample includes almost 250,000 clones, under 75% seen only once; the top ten take 15%. Study-level points and caveats: Higher circulating CD8+ T-cell counts strongly accompanied higher baseline clonality, above age-matched healthy donors. The study found public clonotypes uncommon, contracting or stable on treatment.

Points on this clone: The target antigen is unknown.

The length of the CDR3 is 15 residues. CDR1 SGHDT and CDR2 YYEEEE come from the germline V gene. The junction had 8 bases not matched to a gene; V was cut back by 2 bases and J by 5 bases. The source was PBMCs, collected after 24 months of ibrutinib treatment. The clonotype was recovered from a human donor with chronic lymphocytic leukemia. This sequence joins TRBV5-6 and TRBJ2-7, with TRBD2 matching over 9 bases. The chain's CDR3 is CASSFVVAGVHEQYF. Here the CDR3 DNA reads TGTGCCAGCAGCTTTGTAGTAGCGGGAGTCCACGAGCAGTACTTC.